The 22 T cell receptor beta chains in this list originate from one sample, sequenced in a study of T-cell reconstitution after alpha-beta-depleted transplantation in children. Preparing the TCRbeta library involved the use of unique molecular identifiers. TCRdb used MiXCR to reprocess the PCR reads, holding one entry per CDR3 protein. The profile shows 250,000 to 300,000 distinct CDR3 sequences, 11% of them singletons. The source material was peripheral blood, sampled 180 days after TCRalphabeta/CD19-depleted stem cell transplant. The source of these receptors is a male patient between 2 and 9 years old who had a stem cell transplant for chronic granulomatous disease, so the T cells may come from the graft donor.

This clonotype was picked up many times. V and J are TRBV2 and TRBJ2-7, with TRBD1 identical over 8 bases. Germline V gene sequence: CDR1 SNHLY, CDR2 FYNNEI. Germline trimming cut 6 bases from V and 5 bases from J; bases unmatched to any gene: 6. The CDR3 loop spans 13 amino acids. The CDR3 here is CASSWTGSHEQYF. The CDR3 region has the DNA TGTGCCAGCAGCTGGACAGGGTCCCACGAGCAGTACTTC. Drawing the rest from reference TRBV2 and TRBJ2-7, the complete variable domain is EPEVTQTPSHQVTQMGQEVILRCVPISNHLYFYWYRQILGQKVEFLVSFYNNEISEKSEIFDDQFSVERPDGSNFTLKIRSTKLEDSAMYFCASSWTGSHEQYFGPGTRLTVT.

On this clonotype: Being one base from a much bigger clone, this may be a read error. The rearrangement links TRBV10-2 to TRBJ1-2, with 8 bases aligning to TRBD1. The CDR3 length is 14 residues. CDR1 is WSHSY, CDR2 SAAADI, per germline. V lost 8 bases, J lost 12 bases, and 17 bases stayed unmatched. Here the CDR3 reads CASQPAAGGLGDTF. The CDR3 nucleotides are TGCGCCAGCCAACCTGCGGCAGGGGGCTTAGGCGACACCTTC.

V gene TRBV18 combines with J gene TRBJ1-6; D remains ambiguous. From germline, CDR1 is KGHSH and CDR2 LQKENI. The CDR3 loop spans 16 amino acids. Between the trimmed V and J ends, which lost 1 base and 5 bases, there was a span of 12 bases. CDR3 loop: CASSPLGLGHNSPLHF. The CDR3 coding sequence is TGTGCCAGCTCACCACTAGGACTGGGTCATAATTCACCCCTCCACTTT.

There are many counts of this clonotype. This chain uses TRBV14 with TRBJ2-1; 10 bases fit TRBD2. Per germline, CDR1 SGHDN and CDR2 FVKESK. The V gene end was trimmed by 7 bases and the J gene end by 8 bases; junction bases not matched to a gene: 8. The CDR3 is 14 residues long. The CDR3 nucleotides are TGTGCCAGCACCCGCTCGCTAGCGGGAGATGAGCAGTTCTTC. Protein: CASTRSLAGDEQFF.

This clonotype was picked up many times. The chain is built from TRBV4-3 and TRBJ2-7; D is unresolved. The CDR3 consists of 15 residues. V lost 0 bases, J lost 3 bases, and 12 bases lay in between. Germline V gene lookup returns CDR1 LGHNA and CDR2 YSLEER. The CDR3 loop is CASSQDNPESYEQYF. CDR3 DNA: TGCGCCAGCAGCCAAGATAATCCAGAGAGCTACGAGCAGTACTTC.

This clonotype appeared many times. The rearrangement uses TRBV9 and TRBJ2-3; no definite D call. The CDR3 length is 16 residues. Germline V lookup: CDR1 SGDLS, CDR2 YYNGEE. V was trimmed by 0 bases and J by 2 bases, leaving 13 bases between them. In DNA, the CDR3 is TGTGCCAGCAGCGTAGAGGGTATTGGGTACACAGATACGCAGTATTTT. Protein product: CASSVEGIGYTDTQYF.

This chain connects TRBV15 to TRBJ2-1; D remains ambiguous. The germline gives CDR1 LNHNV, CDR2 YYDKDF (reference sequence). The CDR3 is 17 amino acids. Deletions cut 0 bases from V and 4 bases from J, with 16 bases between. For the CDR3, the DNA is TGTGCCACCAGCAGAGATCACCGGACCATGGTATACAATGAGCAGTTCTTC. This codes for CATSRDHRTMVYNEQFF.

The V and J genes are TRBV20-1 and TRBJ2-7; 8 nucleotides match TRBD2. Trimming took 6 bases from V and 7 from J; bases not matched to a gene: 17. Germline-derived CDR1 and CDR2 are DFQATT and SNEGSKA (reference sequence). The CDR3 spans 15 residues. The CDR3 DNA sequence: TGCAGTGCGACCAACCCCGTCCTAGCGGGCTTTGAGCAGTACTTC. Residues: CSATNPVLAGFEQYF.

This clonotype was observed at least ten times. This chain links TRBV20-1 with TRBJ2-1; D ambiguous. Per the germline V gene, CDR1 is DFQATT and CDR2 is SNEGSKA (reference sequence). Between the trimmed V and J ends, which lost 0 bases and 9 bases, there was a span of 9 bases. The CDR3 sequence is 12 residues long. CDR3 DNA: TGCAGTGCTAGAGATTGGCAGGTTGAGCAGTTCTTC. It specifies CSARDWQVEQFF.

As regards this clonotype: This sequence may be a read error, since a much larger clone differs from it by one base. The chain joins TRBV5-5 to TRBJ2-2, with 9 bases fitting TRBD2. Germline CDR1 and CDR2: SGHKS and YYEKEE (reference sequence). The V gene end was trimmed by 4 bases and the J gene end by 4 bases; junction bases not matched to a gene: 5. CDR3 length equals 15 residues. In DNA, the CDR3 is TGTGCCAGCAGCCACAGCGGGAGGTTCACCGGGGAGCTGTTTTTT. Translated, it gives CASSHSGRFTGELFF.

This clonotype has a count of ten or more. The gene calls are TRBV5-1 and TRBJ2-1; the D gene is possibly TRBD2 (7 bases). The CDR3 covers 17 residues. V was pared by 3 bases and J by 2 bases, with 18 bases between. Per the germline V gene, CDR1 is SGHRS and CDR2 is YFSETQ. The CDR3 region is CASSSGGGGIAYNEQFF. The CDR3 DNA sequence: TGCGCCAGCAGCTCGGGCGGGGGCGGAATAGCCTACAATGAGCAGTTCTTC.

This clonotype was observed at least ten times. CDR3 in amino acids: CASSLTGGQFF. The CDR3 region has the DNA TGTGCCAGCAGCCTGACAGGAGGGCAGTTCTTC. This chain joins TRBV14 and TRBJ2-1, with D possibly being TRBD1 (6 bases). The germline CDR1 and CDR2 sequences are SGHDN and FVKESK. The CDR3 extends over 11 amino acids. V was shortened by 4 bases and J by 12 bases, with 10 bases between the two germline ends. The entire variable domain, with the rest obtained from reference TRBV14 and TRBJ2-1, is as follows: EAGVTQFPSHSVIEKGQTVTLRCDPISGHDNLYWYRRVMGKEIKFLLHFVKESKQDESGMPNNRFLAERTGGTYSTLKVQPAELEDSGVYFCASSLTGGQFFGPGTRLTVL.

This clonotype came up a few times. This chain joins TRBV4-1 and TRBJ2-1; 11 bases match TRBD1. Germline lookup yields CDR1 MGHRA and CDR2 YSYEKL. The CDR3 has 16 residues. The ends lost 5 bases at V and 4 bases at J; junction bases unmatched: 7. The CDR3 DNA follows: TGCGCCAGCAGCGCCCAGGGGACAGGGGGGTACAATGAGCAGTTCTTC. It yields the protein CASSAQGTGGYNEQFF.

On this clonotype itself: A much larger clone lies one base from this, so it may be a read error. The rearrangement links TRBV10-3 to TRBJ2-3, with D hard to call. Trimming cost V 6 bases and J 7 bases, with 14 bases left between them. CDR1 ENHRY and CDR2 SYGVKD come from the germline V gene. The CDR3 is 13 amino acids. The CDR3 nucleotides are TGTGCCATCAGCCTTGGGTCGGTATATACGCAGTATTTT. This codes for CAISLGSVYTQYF.

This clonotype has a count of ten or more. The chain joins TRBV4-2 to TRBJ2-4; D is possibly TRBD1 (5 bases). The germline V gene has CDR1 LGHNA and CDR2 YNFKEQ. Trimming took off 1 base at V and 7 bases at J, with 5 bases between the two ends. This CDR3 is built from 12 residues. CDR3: CASSQGGNIQYF. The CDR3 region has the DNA TGTGCCAGCAGCCAAGGGGGCAACATTCAGTACTTC.

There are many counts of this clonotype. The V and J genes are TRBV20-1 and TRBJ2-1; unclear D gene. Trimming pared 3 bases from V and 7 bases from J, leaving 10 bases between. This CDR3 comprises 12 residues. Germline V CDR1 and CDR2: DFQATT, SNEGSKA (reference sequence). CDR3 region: CSARIGFNEQFF. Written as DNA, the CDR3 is TGCAGTGCTAGGATCGGTTTTAATGAGCAGTTCTTC.

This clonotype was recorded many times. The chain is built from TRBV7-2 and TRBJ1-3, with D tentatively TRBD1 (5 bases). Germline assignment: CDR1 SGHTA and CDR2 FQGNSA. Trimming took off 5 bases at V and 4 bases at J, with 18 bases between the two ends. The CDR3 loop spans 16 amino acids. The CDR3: CASSPRAGRGGNTIYF. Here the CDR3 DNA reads TGTGCCAGCAGCCCGAGGGCAGGGAGAGGAGGAAACACCATATATTTT.

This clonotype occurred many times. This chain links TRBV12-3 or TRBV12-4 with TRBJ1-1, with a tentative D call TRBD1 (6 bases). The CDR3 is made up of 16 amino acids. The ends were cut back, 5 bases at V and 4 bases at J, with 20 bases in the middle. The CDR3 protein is CASSPWGGALVTEAFF. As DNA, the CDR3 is TGTGCCAGCAGTCCATGGGGGGGGGCCTTGGTCACTGAAGCTTTCTTT.

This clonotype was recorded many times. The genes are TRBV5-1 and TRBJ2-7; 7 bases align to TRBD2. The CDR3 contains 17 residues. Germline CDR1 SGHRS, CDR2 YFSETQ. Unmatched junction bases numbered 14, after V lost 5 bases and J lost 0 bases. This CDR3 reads CASRPSGSSGVSYEQYF. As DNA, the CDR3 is TGCGCCAGCAGGCCCTCGGGATCTAGCGGAGTCTCCTACGAGCAGTACTTC.

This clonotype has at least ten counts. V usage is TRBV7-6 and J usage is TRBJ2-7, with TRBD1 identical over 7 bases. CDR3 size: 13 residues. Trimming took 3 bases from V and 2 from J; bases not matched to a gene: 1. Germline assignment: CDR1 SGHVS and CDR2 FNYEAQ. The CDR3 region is CASSLTGTYEQYF. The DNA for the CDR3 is TGTGCCAGCAGCTTGACAGGGACCTACGAGCAGTACTTC.

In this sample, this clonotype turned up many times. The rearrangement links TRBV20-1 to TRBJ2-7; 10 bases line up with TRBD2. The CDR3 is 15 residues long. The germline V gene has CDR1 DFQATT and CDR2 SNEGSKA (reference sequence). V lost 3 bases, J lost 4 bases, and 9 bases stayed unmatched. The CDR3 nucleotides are TGCAGTGCTAGCGTACTAGCGGGACCCCGGTACGAGCAGTACTTC. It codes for CSASVLAGPRYEQYF.

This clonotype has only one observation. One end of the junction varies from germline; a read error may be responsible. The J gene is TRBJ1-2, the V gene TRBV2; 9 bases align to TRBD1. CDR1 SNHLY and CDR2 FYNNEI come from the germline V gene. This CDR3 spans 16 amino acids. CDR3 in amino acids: CASSEQGTGTNYGDTF. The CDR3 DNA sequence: TGTGCCAGCAGTGAACAAGGGACAGGGACAAACTATGGCGACACCTTC.